This entry lists 10 T cell receptor beta chains sequenced from one sample in a study of post-analysis software for immune sequencing data (dated by TCRdb to 2014 to 2015). Their antigens remain unidentified. Study-level results and caveats: Patients showed significantly higher frequencies than controls for a few TRBV segments, among them TRBV5-6, TRBV5-1 and TRBV20-1.

Receptor libraries were prepared by PCR. Sequenced using an Illumina HiSeq 2500. Unique molecular identifiers were incorporated into TCR beta cDNA libraries to reduce PCR and sequencing biases. TCRdb reworked the public reads: Q25 trimming with fastp, MiXCR clone assembly, productive beta chains retained. Entries that share a CDR3 protein sequence are merged under the most common genes and DNA. The sample has approximately 350,000 distinct CDR3 sequences on record, around a third of them singletons. The top ten constitute around an eighth of the sample. Sequencing used blood. All receptors derive from a girl between 5 and 17 years old with multiple sclerosis.

The gene calls are TRBV4-2 and TRBJ1-2; TRBD1 is a possible D gene (6 bases). This CDR3 is 14 amino acids long. V lost 4 bases to trimming and J lost 7 bases, with 16 bases between them. Germline V gives CDR1 LGHNA, CDR2 YNFKEQ. In DNA form, the CDR3 reads TGTGCCAGCAGCCGGTCGGGACAACCCACTGGCTACACCTTC. Translating gives CASSRSGQPTGYTF.

This clonotype came up a few times. The genes are TRBV15 and TRBJ2-7, with D possibly being TRBD1 (5 bases). Germline V lookup: CDR1 LNHNV, CDR2 YYDKDF (reference sequence). The CDR3 totals 14 residues. V was pared by 1 base and J by 4 bases, with 11 bases between. The CDR3 reads CATSRAVAGYEQYF. The CDR3 region has the DNA TGTGCCACCAGCAGAGCGGTGGCAGGGTACGAGCAGTACTTC.

CDR3 coding DNA: TGTGCCAGCACCCGGACAGACCAAGAGACCCAGTTCTTC. Its protein is CASTRTDQETQFF. The V gene is TRBV28, the J gene TRBJ2-1; perhaps TRBD1 as D (6 bases). This CDR3 comprises 13 residues. Trimming took 7 bases from V and 13 from J, leaving 20 bases between them. Germline lookup yields CDR1 MDHEN and CDR2 SYDVKM.

V and J are TRBV6-1 and TRBJ2-3, with 7 bases identical to TRBD2. The CDR3 contains 13 residues. V was pared by 9 bases and J by 1 base, with 4 bases of the junction left unmatched. The germline V gene has CDR1 MNHNS and CDR2 SASEGT. Here the CDR3 reads CASLGGGTDTQYF. DNA for the CDR3: TGTGCCAGTCTGGGGGGGGGCACAGATACGCAGTATTTT.

The rearrangement joins TRBV7-9 to TRBJ2-1, with unresolved D. Trimming took off 5 bases at V and 13 bases at J, with 15 bases between the two ends. Germline CDR1 is SEHNR and CDR2 is FQNEAQ (reference sequence). The CDR3 extends over 12 amino acids. The CDR3 sequence is CASSPTEKTQFF. For the CDR3, the DNA is TGTGCCAGCAGCCCCACCGAGAAGACCCAGTTCTTC.

This clonotype came up a few times. The chain employs TRBV6-5 and TRBJ1-6; 7 bases are shared with TRBD1. Germline CDR1 MNHEY, CDR2 SVGAGI. Losses at the gene ends were 0 bases for V and 7 bases for J; bases not matched to a gene: 3. CDR3 length: 15 residues. The CDR3 region is CASSYSTGANSPLHF. The CDR3 DNA is TGTGCCAGCAGTTACTCAACAGGGGCCAATTCACCCCTCCACTTT.

The J gene is TRBJ2-3, the V gene TRBV20-1; 7 bases are shared with TRBD2. The CDR3 covers 15 residues. Germline CDR1 is DFQATT and CDR2 is SNEGSKA (reference sequence). Germline trimming cut 6 bases from V and 8 bases from J; bases unmatched to any gene: 17. The CDR3 coding sequence is TGCAGTGCCACGGCCAGGGCGGGGGTCCTTTCTACGCAGTATTTT. It encodes CSATARAGVLSTQYF.

A single count supports this clonotype. The chain combines TRBV6-5 with TRBJ2-3; D is undetermined. This CDR3 region has 13 residues. Germline V lookup: CDR1 MNHEY, CDR2 SVGAGI. V shed 6 bases and J shed 3 bases, with 10 bases lying between them. DNA of the CDR3: TGTGCCAGCAGGGGAACGGCGACAGATACGCAGTATTTT. Protein: CASRGTATDTQYF.

This clonotype was seen a few times. The chain joins TRBV6-6 to TRBJ2-3; D unclear. This CDR3 contains 13 residues. Trimming removed 7 bases from V and 4 bases from J, with 12 bases in between. Germline CDR1 MNHNY, CDR2 SVGAGI (reference sequence). In DNA, the CDR3 is TGTGCCAGCACCAAGGCGTACGCAGATACGCAGTATTTT. Translation gives CASTKAYADTQYF.

This chain uses TRBV6-5 with TRBJ2-6; D is unclear. The germline V and J ends were trimmed by 2 bases and 2 bases, with 13 bases remaining between them. Germline V gene sequence: CDR1 MNHEY, CDR2 SVGAGI. The CDR3 loop spans 17 amino acids. CDR3 nucleotide sequence: TGTGCCAGCAGTTACGACGACCCCTCCCCTGGGGCCAACGTCCTGACTTTC. Translating it yields CASSYDDPSPGANVLTF.